This is a list of T cell receptor beta chains from one sample in a study of Tregs in tolerant kidney transplant recipients. Using immunoSEQ multiplex PCR, the repertoire was profiled, and TCRdb retains in-frame clones only, with some absent. The sample holds tens of thousands of clones; around 94% are singletons and the top ten take roughly 5%. Sequencing input: CD8+ T cells from blood. These receptors were collected from a human donor in good health. CDR3s include the opening cysteine and the closing phenylalanine or tryptophan. A D gene is named only where the DNA matches it firmly. Clone size is not always given. Where it is, it says once, few, many or a class for expanded clones.

-	-	TRBV2	14	TRBJ2-6	TGTGCCAGTCAGACGGTGGGTGGGGCCAACGTCCTGACTTTC	CASQTVGGANVLTF
-	-	TRBV7-9	17	TRBJ1-1	TGTGCCAGCAGCCCCCCTGGCGGTATAACTATGAACACTGAAGCTTTCTTT	CASSPPGGITMNTEAFF
TRBD1	-	TRBV14	15	TRBJ1-1	TGTGCCAGCAGCCCCTGGGACAGGGGGAACACTGAAGCTTTCTTT	CASSPWDRGNTEAFF
-	few	TRBV30	15	TRBJ1-4	TGTGCCTGGAGTGTACATCCGGGGGGCGGTGAAAAACTGTTTTTT	CAWSVHPGGGEKLFF
TRBD1	-	TRBV5-4	19	TRBJ1-2	TGTGCCAGCACCATCACGGGGACCGGGACAGGGGGCGCGGGCTATGGCTACACCTTC	CASTITGTGTGGAGYGYTF
-	-	TRBV11-2	13	TRBJ1-1	TGTGCCAGCAGCTTAAGGGTGTCGACTGAAGCTTTCTTT	CASSLRVSTEAFF
TRBD1	once	TRBV27	15	TRBJ2-1	TGTGCCAGCAGTTGGGGGACAGGGACGGATTATGAGCAGTTCTTC	CASSWGTGTDYEQFF
TRBD2	-	TRBV9	18	TRBJ2-6	TGTGCCAGCAGCGCCCGGGGGGGCCCCCTGGATGGGGCCAACGTCCTGACTTTC	CASSARGGPLDGANVLTF
TRBD1	-	TRBV6-5	16	TRBJ2-3	TGTGCCAGCAGTTACTCGGCAGGGGGTCCCACAGATACGCAGTATTTT	CASSYSAGGPTDTQYF
TRBD1	-	TRBV29-1	14	TRBJ2-7	TGCAGCGTTGGGACCGCAGGGGGCCCCTACGAGCAGTACTTC	CSVGTAGGPYEQYF
TRBD2	-	TRBV11-2	16	TRBJ2-5	TGTGCCAGCAGCTCGACTAGCGGGAGTGTAGGCGAGACCCAGTACTTC	CASSSTSGSVGETQYF
-	once	TRBV2	12	TRBJ2-7	TGTGCCAGCAGTCCCGGGGACATCGCGCAGTACTTC	CASSPGDIAQYF
-	-	TRBV18	13	TRBJ2-7	TGTGCCAGCTCACCCCGGGACTCCTACGAGCAGTACTTC	CASSPRDSYEQYF
TRBD2	-	TRBV19	14	TRBJ2-7	TGTGCCAGTAGTATCCGGGACTACTCCTACGAGCAGTACTTC	CASSIRDYSYEQYF
-	-	TRBV5-5	12	TRBJ2-7	TGTGCCAGCACCTCGGAGGCCTACGAGCAGTACTTC	CASTSEAYEQYF
-	-	TRBV7-9	15	TRBJ2-3	TGTGCCAGCAGCTTAACCAGGCGCTACACAGATACGCAGTATTTT	CASSLTRRYTDTQYF
-	-	TRBV6-1	16	TRBJ1-3	TGTGCCAGCAGTGAAGTTGGAGAGGGGATGGGAAACACCATATATTTT	CASSEVGEGMGNTIYF
-	-	TRBV27	14	TRBJ1-5	TGTGCCAGCAGTATAGGGCCACGAGGTCAGCCCCAGCATTTT	CASSIGPRGQPQHF
-	-	TRBV18	17	TRBJ2-1	TGTGCCAGCTCACCACCGGACCGGGAGTTTAATTACGATGAGCAGTTCTTC	CASSPPDREFNYDEQFF
TRBD1	-	TRBV6-1	14	TRBJ1-3	TGTGCCAGCAGATGGACAGGGACTGGAAACACCATATATTTT	CASRWTGTGNTIYF
TRBD1	-	TRBV7-3	14	TRBJ2-7	TGTGCCAGCAGCCCGACAGGGGACCTCTACGAGCAGTACTTC	CASSPTGDLYEQYF
-	-	TRBV30	14	TRBJ2-1	TGTGCCTGGAGTGTAATGGGGGCTTACAATGAGCAGTTCTTC	CAWSVMGAYNEQFF
TRBD1	-	TRBV13	15	TRBJ2-7	TGTGCCAGCAGCGACCGGGACAGGGGCTTCCACGAGCAGTACTTC	CASSDRDRGFHEQYF
-	once	TRBV15	13	TRBJ1-1	TGTGCCACCAGCAGAGGCAGAAACACTGAAGCTTTCTTT	CATSRGRNTEAFF
-	-	TRBV27	14	TRBJ2-7	TGTGCCAGCAGCCAGACAGGAGATCTCTACGAGCAGTACTTC	CASSQTGDLYEQYF
-	-	TRBV7-9	11	TRBJ2-7	TGTGCCAGCAGCTTCGACACAGGTTTGTTCTTC	CASSFDTGLFF
TRBD2	-	TRBV10-1	15	TRBJ2-1	TGCGCCAGCAGCCCCGGGACTAGCGCGAACAATGAGCAGTTCTTC	CASSPGTSANNEQFF
-	-	TRBV13	13	TRBJ2-3	TGTGCCAGCAGCCCGATTGGTGGAGATACGCAGTATTTT	CASSPIGGDTQYF
-	-	TRBV13	15	TRBJ1-2	TGTGCCAGCAGCTTATCTCCCCCAACCTACTATGGCTACACCTTC	CASSLSPPTYYGYTF
-	-	TRBV7-9	11	TRBJ1-3	TGTGCCAGCAGCTTAGGCCGGCCCCCCTTTTTT	CASSLGRPPFF
TRBD1	-	TRBV4-1	15	TRBJ1-2	TGCGCCAGCAGCCAAGATCTACAGGGGACGGGTGGCTACACCTTC	CASSQDLQGTGGYTF
-	-	TRBV25-1	15	TRBJ2-7	TGTGCCAGCAGTGGGAACACGGCCCCTTCCTACGAGCAGTACTTC	CASSGNTAPSYEQYF
TRBD2	few	TRBV6-4	15	TRBJ2-3	TGTGCCAGCAGTGATCATAGCGGGAGTGCAGATACGCAGTATTTT	CASSDHSGSADTQYF
TRBD2	-	TRBV5-1	15	TRBJ2-1	TGCGCCAGCAGCTCAGCTAGCGGGAGTTCAGATGAGCAGTTCTTC	CASSSASGSSDEQFF